This T cell receptor (beta chain) is from a study of PD-1 blockade in classical Hodgkin lymphoma. Regarding the study as a whole: No one has yet defined what causes the repertoire differences, which may be disease activity or prior therapy. In newly diagnosed patients, baseline TCR diversity was reportedly below that of healthy donors.

The sample's time point: newly diagnosed, previously untreated cHL patient sample. Magnetic negative selection of thawed PBMCs was the method by which CD4+ T cells were purified. The authors compared against newly diagnosed, untreated classical Hodgkin lymphoma PBMCs. Data came from immunoSEQ multiplex PCR; TCRdb stores just in-frame clones and leaves some out. The repertoire holds about 34,000 clones, 75% to 90% seen once, with 0.2% to 0.25% in the top ten. About this clone itself: Antigen specificity is unknown.

This receptor was obtained from a human donor with classical Hodgkin lymphoma. Sample: CD4+ T cells from blood.

The DNA of the CDR3 is TGTGCCAGCAGCTTGGCTCGCGGGAAGGATACGCAGTATTTT. This sequence encodes CASSLARGKDTQYF. The chain joins TRBV5-4 to TRBJ2-3; perhaps TRBD2 as D (6 bases). The CDR3 loop spans 14 amino acids. Trimming removed 0 bases at V and 6 bases at J, with 11 bases between. Per germline, CDR1 SGHNT and CDR2 YYREEE (reference sequence).